Listed here is a single TCR beta chain. Its antigen remains unknown. Germline and junction disagree at one end, which may indicate a read error. The record originates from a study of T-cell memory formation after mild COVID-19. Study in general: The TCR clusters were mostly specific to one donor. Broader study findings: Within pre-infection memory, some responding clones were found, suggesting cross-reactive memory joined. Clones contracting across day 15 to 85 had a balanced CD4/CD8 profile; later expanding clones leaned CD4+.

CDR3 length: 14 residues. TCRdb reprocessed the 5' RACE reads via MiXCR and lists one record per CDR3 protein. There are roughly 510,000 distinct CDR3 sequences in the sample; around a sixth occur only once, and about 8.1% lies in the top ten. Sample: PBMCs or a T cell subset sorted from them (not recorded which). This receptor was identified in an adult woman who had mild COVID-19 (a few samples of this study predate the infection). Cell type and time point are not known. This chain joins TRBV12-3 or TRBV12-4 and TRBJ1-2, with TRBD1 identical over 8 bases. The CDR3 loop reads CASILGAGGNGYTF. CDR3 DNA sequence: TGTGCCAGCATTTTAGGTGCAGGGGGCAATGGCTACACCTTC.